This T cell receptor (beta chain) was recorded in a study of response to subunit inactivated influenza vaccine. Germline V CDR1 and CDR2: ENHRY, SYGVKD. The ends were cut back, 4 bases at V and 4 bases at J, with 8 bases in the middle. The CDR3 has 13 amino acids. TCRdb redid the calling of the RT-PCR reads with MiXCR, one entry per CDR3 protein. The sample lists roughly 620,000 distinct CDR3 sequences, approximately 10% occurring once. A further study also used this sample, focusing on T cells expressing NK-cell markers. Per that paper: UMIs accompanied the 5'RACE template switching by which TCR beta cDNA was made. Eight donors were sequenced, of whom seven were HCMV-seropositive, while the remaining one was HCMV-seronegative.

The specimen was PBMCs from blood, collected on the day of vaccination. The rearrangement uses TRBV10-3 and TRBJ2-1; D possibly corresponds to TRBD1 (6 bases). The TCR comes from a man between 45 and 60 years old who received an inactivated influenza vaccine. The CDR3 DNA is TGTGCCATCAGTGGGGGGCTTTACAATGAGCAGTTCTTC. Protein product: CAISGGLYNEQFF.